This T cell receptor (beta chain) was captured by sequencing in a study of blood T cell repertoires in COVID-19. About the study: Samples representing acute and convalescent COVID-19 were sourced from the United States, Italy and Spain.

Authors' methods: Amplification from reference gene primers served as the basis for estimated nucleated cell counts. Data came from immunoSEQ multiplex PCR; TCRdb stores just in-frame clones and leaves some out. The D gene and trimming were derived from the DNA, and the V and J assignments and clone size from that table. The profile shows 200,000 to 250,000 clones, just under 85% of them singletons. Germline loops: CDR1 SGHNT, CDR2 YENEEA. V was clipped by 5 bases and J by 4 bases; unmatched bases: 4. The CDR3 has 15 amino acids. The V call is TRBV11-3, the J call TRBJ2-7, with 14 nucleotides matching TRBD2. The source is a woman aged 55-70 years with active or convalescent COVID-19. Specimen: peripheral blood. CDR3 DNA: TGTGCCAGCAGCACGGGACTAGCGGGAGAATACGAGCAGTACTTC. It is translated as CASSTGLAGEYEQYF.